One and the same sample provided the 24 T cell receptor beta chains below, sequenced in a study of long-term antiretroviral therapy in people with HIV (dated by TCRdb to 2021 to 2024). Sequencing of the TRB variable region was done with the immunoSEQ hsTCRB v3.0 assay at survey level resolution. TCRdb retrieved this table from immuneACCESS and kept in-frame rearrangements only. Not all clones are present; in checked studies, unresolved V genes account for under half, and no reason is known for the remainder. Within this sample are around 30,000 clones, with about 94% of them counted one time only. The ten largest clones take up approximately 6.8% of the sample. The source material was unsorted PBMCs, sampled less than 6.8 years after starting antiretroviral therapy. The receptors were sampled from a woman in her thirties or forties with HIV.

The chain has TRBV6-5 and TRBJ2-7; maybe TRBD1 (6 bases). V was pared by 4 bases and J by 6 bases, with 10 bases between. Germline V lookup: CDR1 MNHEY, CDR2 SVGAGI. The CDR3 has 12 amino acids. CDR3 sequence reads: CASSSFRGEQYF. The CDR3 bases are TGTGCCAGCAGTTCCTTCAGGGGCGAGCAGTACTTC.

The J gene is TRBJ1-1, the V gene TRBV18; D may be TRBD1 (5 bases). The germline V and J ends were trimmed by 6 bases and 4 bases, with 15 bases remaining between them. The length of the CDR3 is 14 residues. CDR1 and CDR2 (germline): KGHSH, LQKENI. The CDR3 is CASSPAGMGTEAFF. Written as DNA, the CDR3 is TGTGCCAGCTCGCCCGCAGGGATGGGCACTGAAGCTTTCTTT.

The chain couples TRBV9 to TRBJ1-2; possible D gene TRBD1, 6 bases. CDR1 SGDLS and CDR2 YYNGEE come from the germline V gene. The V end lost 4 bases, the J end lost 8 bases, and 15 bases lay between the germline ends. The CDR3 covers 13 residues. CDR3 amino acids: CASSTGTLGGYTF. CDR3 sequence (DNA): TGTGCCAGCAGCACCGGGACACTCGGGGGCTACACCTTC.

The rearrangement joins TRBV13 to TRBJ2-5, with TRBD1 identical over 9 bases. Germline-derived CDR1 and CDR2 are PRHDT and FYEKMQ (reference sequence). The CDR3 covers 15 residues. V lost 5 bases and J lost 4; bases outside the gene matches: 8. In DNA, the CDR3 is TGTGCCAGCAGCCCGCCCACAGGGGGCTTAGAGACCCAGTACTTC. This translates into CASSPPTGGLETQYF.

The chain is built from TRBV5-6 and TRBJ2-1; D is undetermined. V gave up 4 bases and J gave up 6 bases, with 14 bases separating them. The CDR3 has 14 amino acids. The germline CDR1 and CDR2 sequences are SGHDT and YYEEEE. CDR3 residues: CASSSSRARNEQFF. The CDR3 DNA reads TGTGCCAGCAGCAGTTCTAGGGCGCGCAATGAGCAGTTCTTC.

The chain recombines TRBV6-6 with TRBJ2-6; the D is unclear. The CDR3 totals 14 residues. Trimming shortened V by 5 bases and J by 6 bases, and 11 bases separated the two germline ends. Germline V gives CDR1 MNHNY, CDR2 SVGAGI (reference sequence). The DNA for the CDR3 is TGTGCCAGCAGTGCCGACACCGTGGCCAACGTCCTGACTTTC. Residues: CASSADTVANVLTF.

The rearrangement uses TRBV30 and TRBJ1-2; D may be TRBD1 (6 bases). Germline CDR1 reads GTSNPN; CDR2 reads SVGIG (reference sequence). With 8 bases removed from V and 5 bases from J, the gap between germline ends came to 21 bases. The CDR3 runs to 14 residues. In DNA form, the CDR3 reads TGTGCCCTGATTCGGGGGGCATCGGTATATGGCTACACCTTC. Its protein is CALIRGASVYGYTF.

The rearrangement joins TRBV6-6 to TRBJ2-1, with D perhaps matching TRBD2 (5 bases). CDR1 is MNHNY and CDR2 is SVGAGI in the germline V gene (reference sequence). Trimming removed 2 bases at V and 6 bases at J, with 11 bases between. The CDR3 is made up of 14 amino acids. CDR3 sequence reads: CASSYPERGNEQFF. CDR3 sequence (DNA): TGTGCCAGCAGTTACCCCGAACGGGGCAATGAGCAGTTCTTC.

The CDR3, as DNA: TGCGCCAGCAGCCAAGATACGGGGGCTTGGGAAAAACTGTTTTTT. Its translation is CASSQDTGAWEKLFF. This chain connects TRBV4-3 to TRBJ1-4; weak D call: TRBD1 (6 bases). Per germline, CDR1 LGHNA and CDR2 YSLEER. V lost 0 bases and J lost 8, with 13 bases in between. The CDR3 is 15 residues long.

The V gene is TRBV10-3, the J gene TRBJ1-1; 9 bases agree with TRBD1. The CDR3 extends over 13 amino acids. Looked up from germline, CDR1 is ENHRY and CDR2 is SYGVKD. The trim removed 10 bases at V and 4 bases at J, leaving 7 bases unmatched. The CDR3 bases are TGTGCCACTACAGGGGGCGGCGGCACTGAAGCTTTCTTT. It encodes CATTGGGGTEAFF.

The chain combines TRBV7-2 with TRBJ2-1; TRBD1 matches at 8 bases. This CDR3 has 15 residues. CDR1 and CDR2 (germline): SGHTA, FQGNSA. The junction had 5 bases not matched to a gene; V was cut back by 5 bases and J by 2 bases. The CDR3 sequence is CASSIGQGAYNEQFF. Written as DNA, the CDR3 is TGTGCCAGCAGCATCGGACAGGGCGCCTACAATGAGCAGTTCTTC.

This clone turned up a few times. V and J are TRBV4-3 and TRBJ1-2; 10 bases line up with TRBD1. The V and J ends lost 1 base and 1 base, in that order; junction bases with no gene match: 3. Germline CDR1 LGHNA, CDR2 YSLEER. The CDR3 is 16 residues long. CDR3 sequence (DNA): TGCGCCAGCAGCCAAGGGACAGGGGGAGTTAACTATGGCTACACCTTC. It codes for CASSQGTGGVNYGYTF.

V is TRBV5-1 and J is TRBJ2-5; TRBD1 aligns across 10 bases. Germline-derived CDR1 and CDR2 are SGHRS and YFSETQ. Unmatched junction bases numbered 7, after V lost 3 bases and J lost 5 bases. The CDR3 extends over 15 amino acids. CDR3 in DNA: TGCGCCAGCAGCTCCGGGACAGGGGTTGGGGAGACCCAGTACTTC. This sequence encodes CASSSGTGVGETQYF.

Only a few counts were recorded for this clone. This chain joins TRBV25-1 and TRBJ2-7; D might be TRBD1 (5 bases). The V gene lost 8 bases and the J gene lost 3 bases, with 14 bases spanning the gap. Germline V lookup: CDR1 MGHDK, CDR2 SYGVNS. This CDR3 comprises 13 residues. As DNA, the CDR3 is TGTGCCAGCTCGGAACAGGTTGTCTACGAGCAGTACTTC. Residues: CASSEQVVYEQYF.

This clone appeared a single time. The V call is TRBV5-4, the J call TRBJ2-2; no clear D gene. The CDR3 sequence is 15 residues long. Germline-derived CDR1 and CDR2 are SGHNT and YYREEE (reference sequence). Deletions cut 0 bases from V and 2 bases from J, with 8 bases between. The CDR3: CASSLAVSNTGELFF. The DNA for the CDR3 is TGTGCCAGCAGCTTGGCCGTCAGCAACACCGGGGAGCTGTTTTTT.

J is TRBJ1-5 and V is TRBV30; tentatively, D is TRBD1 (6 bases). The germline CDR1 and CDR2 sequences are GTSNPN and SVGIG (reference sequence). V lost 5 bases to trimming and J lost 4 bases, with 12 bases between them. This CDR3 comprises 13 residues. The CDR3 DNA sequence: TGTGCCTGGGGGAGGCAGGGGAATCAGCCCCAGCATTTT. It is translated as CAWGRQGNQPQHF.

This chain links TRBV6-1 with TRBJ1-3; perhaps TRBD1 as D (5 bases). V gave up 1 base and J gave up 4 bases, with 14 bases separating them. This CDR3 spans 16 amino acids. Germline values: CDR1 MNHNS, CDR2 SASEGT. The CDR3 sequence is CASSEGWGDVGNTIYF. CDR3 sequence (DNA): TGTGCCAGCAGTGAAGGCTGGGGGGATGTCGGAAACACCATATATTTT.

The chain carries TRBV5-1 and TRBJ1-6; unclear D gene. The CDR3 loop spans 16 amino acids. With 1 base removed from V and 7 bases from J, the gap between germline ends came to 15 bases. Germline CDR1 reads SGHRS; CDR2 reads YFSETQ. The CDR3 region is CASSLNSLSYNSPLHF. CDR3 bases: TGCGCCAGCAGCTTGAATTCCCTTTCTTACAATTCACCCCTCCACTTT. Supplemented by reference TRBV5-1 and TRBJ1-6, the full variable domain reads KAGVTQTPRYLIKTRGQQVTLSCSPISGHRSVSWYQQTPGQGLQFLFEYFSETQRNKGNFPGRFSGRQFSNSRSEMNVSTLELGDSALYLCASSLNSLSYNSPLHFGNGTRLTVT.

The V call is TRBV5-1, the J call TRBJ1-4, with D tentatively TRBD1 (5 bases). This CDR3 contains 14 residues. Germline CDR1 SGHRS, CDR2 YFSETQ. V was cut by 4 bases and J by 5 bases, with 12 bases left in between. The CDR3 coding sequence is TGCGCCAGCAGCAAGGCGGACAAAAATGAAAAACTGTTTTTT. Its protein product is CASSKADKNEKLFF.

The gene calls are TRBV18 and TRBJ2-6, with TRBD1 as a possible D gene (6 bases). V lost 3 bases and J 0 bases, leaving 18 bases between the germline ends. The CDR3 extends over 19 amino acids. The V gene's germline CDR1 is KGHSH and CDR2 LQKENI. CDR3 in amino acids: CASSPLARQDFSGANVLTF. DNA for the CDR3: TGTGCCAGCTCACCTTTAGCTAGACAGGACTTCTCTGGGGCCAACGTCCTGACTTTC.

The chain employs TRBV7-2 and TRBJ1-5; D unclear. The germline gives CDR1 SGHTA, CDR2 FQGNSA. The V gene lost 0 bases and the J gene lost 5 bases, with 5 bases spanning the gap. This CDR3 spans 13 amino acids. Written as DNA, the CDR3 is TGTGCCAGCAGCTTAGCGCAGGATCAGCCCCAGCATTTT. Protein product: CASSLAQDQPQHF. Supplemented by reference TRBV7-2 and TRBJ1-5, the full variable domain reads GAGVSQSPSNKVTEKGKDVELRCDPISGHTALYWYRQSLGQGLEFLIYFQGNSAPDKSGLPSDRFSAERTGGSVSTLTIQRTQQEDSAVYLCASSLAQDQPQHFGDGTRLSIL.

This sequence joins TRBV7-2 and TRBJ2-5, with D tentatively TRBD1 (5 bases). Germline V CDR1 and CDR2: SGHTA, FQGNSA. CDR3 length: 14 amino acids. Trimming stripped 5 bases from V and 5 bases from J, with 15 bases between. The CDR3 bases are TGTGCCAGCAGCCCCAGAGACAGTGGGGAGACCCAGTACTTC. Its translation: CASSPRDSGETQYF.

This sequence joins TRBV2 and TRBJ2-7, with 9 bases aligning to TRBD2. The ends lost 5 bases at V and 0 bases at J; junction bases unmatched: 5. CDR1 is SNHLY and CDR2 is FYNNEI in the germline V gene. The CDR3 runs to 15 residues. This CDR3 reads CASSLSGGSSYEQYF. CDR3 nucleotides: TGTGCCAGCAGTCTTAGCGGGGGCAGCTCCTACGAGCAGTACTTC.

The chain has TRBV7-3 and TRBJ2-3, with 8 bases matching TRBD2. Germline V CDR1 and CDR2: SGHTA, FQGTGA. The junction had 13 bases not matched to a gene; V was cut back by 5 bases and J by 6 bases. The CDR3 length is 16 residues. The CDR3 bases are TGTGCCAGCAGCCCCTGGGCCCGGGGGGGCCGGGATACGCAGTATTTT. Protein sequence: CASSPWARGGRDTQYF.